Shown below are 27 T cell receptor beta chains from a single sample sequenced in a study of monozygotic twins with cystic fibrosis. Assay: immunoSEQ multiplex PCR; the TCRdb copy retains only in-frame clones and omits some. The sample includes approximately 36,000 clones, about 90% of them seen just once. The sequencing sample was made of blood. The receptors come from a boy aged 2 to 10 with cystic fibrosis.

The CDR3 region is CASRGDIGYTF. CDR3 nucleotides: TGTGCCAGCAGGGGTGACATTGGCTACACCTTC. The chain has TRBV6-1 and TRBJ1-2; D unclear. Germline V gene lookup returns CDR1 MNHNS and CDR2 SASEGT. Trimming took off 6 bases at V and 7 bases at J, with 9 bases between the two ends. This CDR3 comprises 11 residues.

The chain has TRBV29-1 and TRBJ1-3, with 7 bases lining up with TRBD1. CDR3 length: 14 residues. Germline V CDR1 and CDR2: SQVTM, ANQGSEA. J gave up 7 bases and V 6 bases, and 12 bases lay outside the gene matches. CDR3 in DNA: TGCAGCGTCGGTGACAGGGATTCGTGGAACACCATATATTTT. Translated: CSVGDRDSWNTIYF.

J is TRBJ1-5 and V is TRBV7-9; perhaps TRBD1 as D (6 bases). Germline V gene sequence: CDR1 SEHNR, CDR2 FQNEAQ (reference sequence). Between the trimmed V and J ends, which lost 5 bases and 3 bases, there was a span of 17 bases. The CDR3 contains 16 residues. The CDR3 sequence is CASSHSSTGYNQPQHF. CDR3 in DNA: TGTGCCAGCAGCCACTCTTCGACAGGCTACAATCAGCCCCAGCATTTT.

The genes are TRBV29-1 and TRBJ1-1; 11 positions agree with TRBD1. There are 15 residues in the CDR3. V was clipped by 5 bases and J by 4 bases; unmatched bases: 9. The germline CDR1 and CDR2 sequences are SQVTM and ANQGSEA. CDR3 sequence reads: CSVFGTGGRTTEAFF. In DNA, the CDR3 is TGCAGCGTTTTCGGGACAGGGGGGAGGACCACTGAAGCTTTCTTT.

This chain links TRBV7-2 with TRBJ1-2; D not resolved. The germline V gene has CDR1 SGHTA and CDR2 FQGNSA. This CDR3 is 15 amino acids long. Trimming pared 5 bases from V and 3 bases from J, leaving 16 bases between. The CDR3 spells CASSPQFSRDYGYTF. CDR3 DNA: TGTGCCAGCAGCCCGCAGTTTTCCAGAGACTATGGCTACACCTTC.

The rearrangement links TRBV13 to TRBJ1-2; D is uncertain. Germline loops: CDR1 PRHDT, CDR2 FYEKMQ (reference sequence). The ends were cut back, 0 bases at V and 2 bases at J, with 7 bases in the middle. The CDR3 spans 14 residues. In DNA form, the CDR3 reads TGTGCCAGCAGCTTAGGCGGGCCGAACTATGGCTACACCTTC. Translated, it gives CASSLGGPNYGYTF.

V and J are TRBV6-1 and TRBJ1-2; TRBD1 aligns across 8 bases. Germline-derived CDR1 and CDR2 are MNHNS and SASEGT. The CDR3 runs to 15 residues. Germline trimming cut 6 bases from V and 4 bases from J; bases unmatched to any gene: 10. CDR3 protein: CASRSNRQGAYGYTF. The CDR3 nucleotides are TGTGCCAGCAGGTCGAATCGGCAGGGGGCCTATGGCTACACCTTC.

Only one count was recorded for this clone. The chain is built from TRBV2 and TRBJ2-3; D ambiguous. The germline V and J ends were trimmed by 6 bases and 2 bases, with 15 bases remaining between them. This CDR3 has 15 residues. The germline gives CDR1 SNHLY, CDR2 FYNNEI. The CDR3: CASRPPRRDTDTQYF. CDR3 nucleotide sequence: TGTGCCAGCAGACCCCCAAGGAGAGACACAGATACGCAGTATTTT.

CDR3 in DNA: TGTGCCAGCAGAGACGGGGACAGGGGAAGAAACATTCAGTACTTC. This codes for CASRDGDRGRNIQYF. The rearrangement joins TRBV6-5 to TRBJ2-4; TRBD1 aligns across 10 bases. Germline V gene sequence: CDR1 MNHEY, CDR2 SVGAGI. Trimming cost V 6 bases and J 6 bases; bases outside gene matches: 8. This CDR3 has 15 amino acids.

The rearrangement joins TRBV19 to TRBJ1-1, with D possibly TRBD1 on 5 matching bases. Germline V CDR1 and CDR2: LNHDA, SQIVND (reference sequence). This CDR3 contains 14 residues. With 9 bases removed from V and 0 bases from J, the gap between germline ends came to 14 bases. CDR3 residues: CASKPGTLNTEAFF. DNA for the CDR3: TGTGCCAGCAAACCCGGGACTTTGAACACTGAAGCTTTCTTT.

This clone was seen once. The chain joins TRBV5-4 to TRBJ1-2; maybe TRBD1 (5 bases). The germline V gene has CDR1 SGHNT and CDR2 YYREEE (reference sequence). The CDR3 runs to 16 residues. V dropped 0 bases and J dropped 6 bases, with 18 bases sitting between them. Here the CDR3 reads CASSLAQIQGSHGYTF. The CDR3 DNA reads TGTGCCAGCAGCTTGGCCCAGATTCAGGGATCCCATGGCTACACCTTC.

The sample holds one count of this clone. The CDR3 region has the DNA TGTGCCAGCAGCTTAACGGGGTTGGGTCCCGGGGAGCTGTTTTTT. Encoded protein: CASSLTGLGPGELFF. The chain couples TRBV7-3 to TRBJ2-2; D is uncertain. Between the trimmed V and J ends, which lost 0 bases and 6 bases, there was a span of 11 bases. Germline assignment: CDR1 SGHTA and CDR2 FQGTGA. The CDR3 totals 15 residues.

V gene TRBV6-6 combines with J gene TRBJ2-2; D gene uncertain. The CDR3 contains 11 residues. Trimming shortened V by 2 bases and J by 6 bases, and 1 base separated the two germline ends. Germline V gene sequence: CDR1 MNHNY, CDR2 SVGAGI (reference sequence). The CDR3 loop reads CASSYPGELFF. The CDR3 DNA sequence: TGTGCCAGCAGTTACCCCGGGGAGCTGTTTTTT.

The chain is built from TRBV6-5 and TRBJ1-2; a possible D gene is TRBD1 (6 bases). Germline CDR1 is MNHEY and CDR2 is SVGAGI. This CDR3 comprises 15 residues. V lost 0 bases and J 0 bases, leaving 8 bases between the germline ends. CDR3 nucleotides: TGTGCCAGCAGTTACTCTACAGGGACTAACTATGGCTACACCTTC. Translation gives CASSYSTGTNYGYTF.

This rearrangement joins TRBV9 to TRBJ2-3, with TRBD2 matching over 7 bases. This CDR3 has 15 amino acids. From germline, CDR1 is SGDLS and CDR2 YYNGEE. Trimming at V came to 0 bases and at J to 2 bases, leaving 3 bases not matched to a gene. In DNA, the CDR3 is TGTGCCAGCAGCGTAGTGGGGGGGGACACAGATACGCAGTATTTT. Amino acid sequence: CASSVVGGDTDTQYF.

DNA for the CDR3: TGTGCCAGCAGTACCGACAGGGGAGCCTACGAGCAGTACTTC. Amino acids: CASSTDRGAYEQYF. This chain uses TRBV6-5 with TRBJ2-7; 8 positions match TRBD1. Losses at the gene ends were 5 bases for V and 2 bases for J; bases not matched to a gene: 5. The germline CDR1 and CDR2 sequences are MNHEY and SVGAGI. The CDR3 sequence is 14 residues long.

This sequence joins TRBV18 and TRBJ2-1; TRBD1 aligns across 7 bases. The CDR3 sequence is 13 residues long. With V trimmed by 3 bases and J by 6 bases, 2 bases remained unmatched. Germline V gives CDR1 KGHSH, CDR2 LQKENI. CDR3: CASSPRQGNEQFF. CDR3 bases: TGTGCCAGCTCACCGAGACAGGGCAATGAGCAGTTCTTC.

The chain recombines TRBV5-1 with TRBJ1-2, with TRBD1 as a possible D gene (5 bases). The ends were cut back, 4 bases at V and 7 bases at J, with 11 bases in the middle. The CDR3 is made up of 12 amino acids. Per the germline V gene, CDR1 is SGHRS and CDR2 is YFSETQ. In DNA, the CDR3 is TGCGCCAGCAGCCTGGTTAGGGGTGGCTACACCTTC. The encoded protein is CASSLVRGGYTF. Drawing the rest from reference TRBV5-1 and TRBJ1-2, the complete variable domain is KAGVTQTPRYLIKTRGQQVTLSCSPISGHRSVSWYQQTPGQGLQFLFEYFSETQRNKGNFPGRFSGRQFSNSRSEMNVSTLELGDSALYLCASSLVRGGYTFGSGTRLTVV.

The chain joins TRBV27 to TRBJ2-3; tentatively, D is TRBD2 (6 bases). V lost 7 bases, J lost 1 base, and 12 bases lay in between. Germline V gives CDR1 MNHEY, CDR2 SMNVEV (reference sequence). The CDR3 has 14 residues. The CDR3 DNA is TGTGCCAGCACCCTAAGCGGGCGCACAGATACGCAGTATTTT. As protein: CASTLSGRTDTQYF.

Regarding this clone: At the DNA level, this CDR3 is encoded by other sequences in the same sample as well. Here the CDR3 reads CASSLGTGELFF. CDR3 coding DNA: TGTGCCAGCAGCTTAGGAACCGGGGAGCTGTTTTTT. The gene calls are TRBV7-9 and TRBJ2-2; unclear D gene. V lost 1 base to trimming and J lost 5 bases, with 2 bases between them. Looked up from germline, CDR1 is SEHNR and CDR2 is FQNEAQ (reference sequence). The CDR3 has 12 residues.

J is TRBJ2-2 and V is TRBV5-4, with D hard to call. This CDR3 is 16 amino acids long. Per germline, CDR1 SGHNT and CDR2 YYREEE (reference sequence). Trimming left V 3 bases short and J 1 base short, with 13 bases between. The CDR3 DNA follows: TGTGCCAGCAGCTGGGGTCCCCTACAGAACACCGGGGAGCTGTTTTTT. Its protein is CASSWGPLQNTGELFF.

The chain couples TRBV27 to TRBJ1-5, with D possibly TRBD1 on 5 matching bases. With 6 bases removed from V and 3 bases from J, the gap between germline ends came to 18 bases. CDR1 and CDR2 (germline): MNHEY, SMNVEV (reference sequence). The CDR3 runs 16 residues. As DNA, the CDR3 is TGTGCCAGCAGACCACGGGGCGACCCAGTCAATCAGCCCCAGCATTTT. Translating it yields CASRPRGDPVNQPQHF.

The chain links TRBV9 to TRBJ1-1, with a weak D call TRBD1 (5 bases). The CDR3 runs 16 residues. V was shortened by 4 bases and J by 3 bases, with 19 bases between the two germline ends. Germline CDR1 reads SGDLS; CDR2 reads YYNGEE. CDR3 coding DNA: TGTGCCAGCAGCCGAGGGGAGGGCACCCTGGACACTGAAGCTTTCTTT. This translates into CASSRGEGTLDTEAFF.

The V call is TRBV23-1, the J call TRBJ1-6; no firm D call. TRBV23-1 is assigned to the ORF class and has an uncertain function. The CDR3 is 15 amino acids. Trimming took 6 bases from V and 6 from J, leaving 15 bases between them. The DNA of the CDR3 is TGCGCCAGCAGCCCGGTGCAGACAAGTAATTCACCCCTCCACTTT. Encoded protein: CASSPVQTSNSPLHF.

This clone turned up a few times. The CDR3 coding sequence is TGTGCCAGCAGTGGGGGACAGGCGGGAAGTAACTATGGCTACACCTTC. This codes for CASSGGQAGSNYGYTF. The J gene is TRBJ1-2, the V gene TRBV6-1, with 8 bases fitting TRBD1. Unmatched junction bases numbered 8, after V lost 4 bases and J lost 1 base. The CDR3 is made up of 16 amino acids. From germline, CDR1 is MNHNS and CDR2 SASEGT.

The V call is TRBV5-6, the J call TRBJ1-1, with D unresolved. The CDR3 has 15 amino acids. Germline CDR1 reads SGHDT; CDR2 reads YYEEEE. Trimming took off 4 bases at V and 5 bases at J, with 18 bases between the two ends. This chain's CDR3 is CASSHQSGILTEAFF. The CDR3 nucleotides read TGTGCCAGCAGCCATCAGTCGGGGATTTTAACTGAAGCTTTCTTT.

This clone was recorded only once. The rearrangement uses TRBV27 and TRBJ2-7, with 7 bases matching TRBD2. CDR3 size: 18 residues. V was pared by 2 bases and J by 3 bases, with 16 bases of the junction left unmatched. CDR1 and CDR2 (germline): MNHEY, SMNVEV (reference sequence). CDR3 in DNA: TGTGCCAGCAGTTTACGCCCGGTTTCGAGCGGGGAGCACTACGAGCAGTACTTC. Translated: CASSLRPVSSGEHYEQYF.